This TCR beta chain was found in a study of shared clonotypes between healthy human individuals. Study-level points and caveats: Shared across four donors were around 5% of the naive CD4 clonotypes.

J was trimmed by 3 bases and V by 5 bases; bases with no gene match: 6. The CDR3 runs to 16 residues. CDR1 is SGHTA, CDR2 FQGTGA, per germline. A remark on this clone: The antigen is not known.

Repertoires were generated with immunoSEQ multiplex PCR, while TCRdb's copy carries only in-frame clones and drops some. Of 950,000 to 1,100,000 clones in the sample, more than 65% were seen once. The sequenced material came from memory CD4+ T cells sorted from blood. Subset reported: CD45RA-negative fraction. The chain carries TRBV7-3 and TRBJ2-3; 12 positions agree with TRBD1. This receptor was obtained from a man between 18 and 29 years old in good health. The CDR3 DNA follows: TGTGCCAGCAGCCTTGGGACAGGGGGCCGTACAGATACGCAGTATTTT. Amino acid sequence: CASSLGTGGRTDTQYF.